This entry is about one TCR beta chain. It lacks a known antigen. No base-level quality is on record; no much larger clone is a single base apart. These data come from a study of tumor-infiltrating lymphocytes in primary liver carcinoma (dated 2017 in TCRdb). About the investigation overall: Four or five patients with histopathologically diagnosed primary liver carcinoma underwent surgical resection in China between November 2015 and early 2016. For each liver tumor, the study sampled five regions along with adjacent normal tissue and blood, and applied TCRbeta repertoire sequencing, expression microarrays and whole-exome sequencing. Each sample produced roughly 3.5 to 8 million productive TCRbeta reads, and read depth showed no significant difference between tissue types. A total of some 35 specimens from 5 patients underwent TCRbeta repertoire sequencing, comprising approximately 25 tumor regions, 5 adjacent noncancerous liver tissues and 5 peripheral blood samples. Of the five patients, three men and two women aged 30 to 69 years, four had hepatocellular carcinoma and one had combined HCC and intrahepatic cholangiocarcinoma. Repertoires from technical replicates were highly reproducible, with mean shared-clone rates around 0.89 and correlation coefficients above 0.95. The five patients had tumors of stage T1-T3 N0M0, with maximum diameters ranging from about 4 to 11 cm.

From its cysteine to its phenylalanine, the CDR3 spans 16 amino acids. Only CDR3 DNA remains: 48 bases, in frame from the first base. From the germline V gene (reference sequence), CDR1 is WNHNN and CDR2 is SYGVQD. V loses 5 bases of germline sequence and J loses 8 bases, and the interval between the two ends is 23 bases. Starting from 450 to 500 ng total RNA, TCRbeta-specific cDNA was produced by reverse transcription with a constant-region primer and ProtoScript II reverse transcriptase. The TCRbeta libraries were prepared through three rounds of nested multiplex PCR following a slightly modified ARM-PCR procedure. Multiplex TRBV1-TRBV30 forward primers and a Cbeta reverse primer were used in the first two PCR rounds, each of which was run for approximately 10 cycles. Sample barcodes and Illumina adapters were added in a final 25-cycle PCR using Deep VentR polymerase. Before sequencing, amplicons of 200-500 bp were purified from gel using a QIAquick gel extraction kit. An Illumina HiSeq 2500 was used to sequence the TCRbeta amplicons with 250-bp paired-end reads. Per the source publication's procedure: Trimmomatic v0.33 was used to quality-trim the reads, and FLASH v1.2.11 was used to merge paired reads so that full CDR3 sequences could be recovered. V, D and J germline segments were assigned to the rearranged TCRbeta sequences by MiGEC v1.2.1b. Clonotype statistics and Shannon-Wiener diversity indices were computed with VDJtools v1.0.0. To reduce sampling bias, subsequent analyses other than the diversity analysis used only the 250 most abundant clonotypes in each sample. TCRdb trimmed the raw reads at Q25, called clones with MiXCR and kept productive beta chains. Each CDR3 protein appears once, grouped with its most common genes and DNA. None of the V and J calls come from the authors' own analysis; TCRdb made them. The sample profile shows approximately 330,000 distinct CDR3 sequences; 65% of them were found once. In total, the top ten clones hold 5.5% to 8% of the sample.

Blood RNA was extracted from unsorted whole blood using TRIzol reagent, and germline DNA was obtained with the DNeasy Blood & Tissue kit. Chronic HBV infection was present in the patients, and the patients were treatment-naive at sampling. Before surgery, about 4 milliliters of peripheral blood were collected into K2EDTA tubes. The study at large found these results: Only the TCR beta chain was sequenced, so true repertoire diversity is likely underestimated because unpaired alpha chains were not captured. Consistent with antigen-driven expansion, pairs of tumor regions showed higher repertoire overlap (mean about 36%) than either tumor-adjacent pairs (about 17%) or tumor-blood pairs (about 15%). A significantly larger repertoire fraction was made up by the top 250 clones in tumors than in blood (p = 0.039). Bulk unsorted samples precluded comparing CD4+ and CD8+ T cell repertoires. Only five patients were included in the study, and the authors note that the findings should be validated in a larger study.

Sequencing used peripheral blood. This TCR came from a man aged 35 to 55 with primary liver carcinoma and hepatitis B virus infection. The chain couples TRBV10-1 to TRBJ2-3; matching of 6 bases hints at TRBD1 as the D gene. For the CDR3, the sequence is CASSPPGVVERGTQYF. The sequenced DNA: TGCGCCAGCAGTCCCCCAGGGGTCGTAGAAAGGGGTACGCAGTATTTT.